The rows below give T cell receptor beta chains drawn from one sample of a study of human T cells and chemical hapten exposure. TCRdb fed the RACE reads into MiXCR, producing one record per CDR3 protein. Found here are 270,000 or so distinct CDR3 sequences, roughly 8% of them singletons; the top ten hold more than 0.95%. The specimen comprised whole blood, sampled in connection with sensitization to the hapten diphenylcyclopropenone (DPC). The receptors were gathered from a man between 18 and 29 years old with alopecia areata. Some clones in this sample may be carry-over from other donors' samples. Each CDR3 is given with its conserved first and last residue. D genes are given only for firm matches. A clone size is listed for some rows: how often the clone was seen (once, few, many), or a class if it is expanded.

V: TRBV5-1; J: TRBJ2-7; D: -; length: 15; size: -; DNA: TGCGCCAGCAGCCCTTCGCGGGGAATCGCCTACGAGCAGTACTTC; CDR3: CASSPSRGIAYEQYF
V: TRBV6-2/TRBV6-3; J: TRBJ1-1; D: -; length: 14; size: many; DNA: TGTGCCAGCAGTTACTGGGGGAAGAACACTGAAGCTTTCTTT; CDR3: CASSYWGKNTEAFF
V: TRBV7-9; J: TRBJ2-1; D: -; length: 15; size: many; DNA: TGTGCCAGCAGCTTACCGAGAAGGCTTGGGAATGAGCAGTTCTTC; CDR3: CASSLPRRLGNEQFF
V: TRBV7-9; J: TRBJ2-2; D: TRBD1; length: 15; size: few; DNA: TGTGCCAGCAGCTCCCAGACAGGGGGTACCGGGGAGCTGTTTTTT; CDR3: CASSSQTGGTGELFF
V: TRBV7-2; J: TRBJ1-1; D: -; length: 17; size: -; DNA: TGTGCCAGCAGCTTAGCCAGAAATGGACAGTTCGACACTGAAGCTTTCTTT; CDR3: CASSLARNGQFDTEAFF
V: TRBV5-1; J: TRBJ2-5; D: TRBD1; length: 15; size: few; DNA: TGCGCCAGCAGCTTGGAGAGACAGGGGAGAGAGACCCAGTACTTC; CDR3: CASSLERQGRETQYF
V: TRBV28; J: TRBJ1-1; D: -; length: 14; size: -; DNA: TGTGCCAGCAGTTGGGGCAGCAAGAACACTGAAGCTTTCTTT; CDR3: CASSWGSKNTEAFF
V: TRBV7-3; J: TRBJ1-4; D: -; length: 14; size: many; DNA: TGTGCCAGCAGCCTACAGGGCTCTAATGAAAAACTGTTTTTT; CDR3: CASSLQGSNEKLFF
V: TRBV3-1; J: TRBJ2-7; D: -; length: 14; size: -; DNA: TGTGCCAGCAGCGAGTCATCAGGGAAGTACGAGCAGTACTTC; CDR3: CASSESSGKYEQYF
V: TRBV11-2; J: TRBJ1-1; D: TRBD1; length: 20; size: many; DNA: TGTGCCAGCAGCGTATCCCGGGACAGGGGCTGGCGGTTTATGTCCACTGAAGCTTTCTTT; CDR3: CASSVSRDRGWRFMSTEAFF
V: TRBV5-1; J: TRBJ1-4; D: TRBD1; length: 14; size: few; DNA: TGCGCCAGCAGCTTGGGCAGGGGGAATGAAAAACTGTTTTTT; CDR3: CASSLGRGNEKLFF
V: TRBV4-3; J: TRBJ2-6; D: -; length: 19; size: few; DNA: TGCGCCAGCAGCCAAGATTTGGAGGGGCACCACTCTGGGGCCAACGTCCTGACTTTC; CDR3: CASSQDLEGHHSGANVLTF
V: TRBV20-1; J: TRBJ1-1; D: TRBD1; length: 16; size: many; DNA: TGCAGTGCTAGATACGGACAGGACTTTAAGAACACTGAAGCTTTCTTT; CDR3: CSARYGQDFKNTEAFF
V: TRBV15; J: TRBJ2-5; D: TRBD2; length: 14; size: few; DNA: TGTGCCACCAGCAGAGATACTAGCGGGGAGACCCAGTACTTC; CDR3: CATSRDTSGETQYF
V: TRBV15; J: TRBJ1-1; D: -; length: 15; size: few; DNA: TGTGCCACCAGCAGAGAGTACGACAGCGCCGCTGAAGCTTTCTTT; CDR3: CATSREYDSAAEAFF
V: TRBV10-3; J: TRBJ2-3; D: TRBD2; length: 19; size: few; DNA: TGTGCCATCAGTGAGACGATTAGCGGGGGGCATAGATACCCAGATACGCAGTATTTT; CDR3: CAISETISGGHRYPDTQYF
V: TRBV20-1; J: TRBJ1-1; D: -; length: 13; size: -; DNA: TGCAGTGCTAGCCCGGATATGAACACTGAAGCTTTCTTT; CDR3: CSASPDMNTEAFF
V: TRBV5-5; J: TRBJ1-5; D: -; length: 13; size: many; DNA: TGTGCCAGCAGCTCCAGGTGGAATCAGCCCCAGCATTTT; CDR3: CASSSRWNQPQHF
V: TRBV5-1; J: TRBJ1-2; D: TRBD1; length: 13; size: many; DNA: TGCGCCAGCACAGGACAGGGGACTTATGGCTACACCTTC; CDR3: CASTGQGTYGYTF
V: TRBV20-1; J: TRBJ2-1; D: TRBD2; length: 15; size: many; DNA: TGCAGTGCTCGGGGGGGACTAGCGAAGAGAAATGAGCAGTTCTTC; CDR3: CSARGGLAKRNEQFF
V: TRBV6-5; J: TRBJ1-5; D: -; length: 14; size: few; DNA: TGTGCCAGCAGTTACTCGTTCCCCGAACAGCCCCAGCATTTT; CDR3: CASSYSFPEQPQHF
V: TRBV6-5; J: TRBJ2-2; D: -; length: 14; size: -; DNA: TGTACCAGCAGTTATCGTCCGAACACCGGGGAGCTGTTTTTT; CDR3: CTSSYRPNTGELFF
V: TRBV3-1; J: TRBJ1-1; D: -; length: 16; size: -; DNA: TGTGCCAGCAGCCGCTCGGCAGGAGGCATGAACACTGAAGCTTTCTTT; CDR3: CASSRSAGGMNTEAFF
V: TRBV5-1; J: TRBJ1-2; D: -; length: 14; size: -; DNA: TGCGCCAGCAGCTCCGCGACGACCAACTATGGCTACACCTTC; CDR3: CASSSATTNYGYTF
V: TRBV10-3; J: TRBJ1-2; D: TRBD1; length: 13; size: -; DNA: TGTGCCATCTATTCCGACAGGGTGGTTGGCTACACCTTC; CDR3: CAIYSDRVVGYTF
V: TRBV6-2/TRBV6-3; J: TRBJ2-7; D: -; length: 15; size: -; DNA: TGTGCCAGCAGTCTTCCGCCGACAGTTTCCTACGAGCAGTACTTC; CDR3: CASSLPPTVSYEQYF
V: TRBV20-1; J: TRBJ2-3; D: -; length: 15; size: few; DNA: TGCAGTGCTAGCCGACTCCCAAAGGGCACAGATACGCAGTATTTT; CDR3: CSASRLPKGTDTQYF
V: TRBV6-5; J: TRBJ2-3; D: TRBD2; length: 15; size: -; DNA: TGTGCCAGCAGTTACGGTGGGACTAACACAGATACGCAGTATTTT; CDR3: CASSYGGTNTDTQYF
V: TRBV16; J: TRBJ1-1; D: -; length: 13; size: many; DNA: TGTGCCAGCAGCCAATCGATAGGGTCAGGAGCTTTCTTT; CDR3: CASSQSIGSGAFF
V: TRBV9; J: TRBJ1-2; D: TRBD1; length: 14; size: -; DNA: TGTGCCAGCCGCACGACAGGGAGTAACTATGGCTACACCTTC; CDR3: CASRTTGSNYGYTF